This TCR beta chain was obtained from a study of blood T cell repertoires in COVID-19. Turning to the study itself: From the United States, Italy and Spain came samples of acute and convalescent COVID-19.

This CDR3 contains 17 residues. The V gene end was trimmed by 4 bases and the J gene end by 5 bases; junction bases not matched to a gene: 14. Germline V gene sequence: CDR1 SGHRS, CDR2 YFSETQ. Profiled with immunoSEQ multiplex PCR; TCRdb holds only in-frame clones, not every one. In the table there are fewer than 200,000 clones, roughly nine tenths of which are singletons. Participant-given clinical history determined each cohort assignment. This receptor was identified in a woman aged 40 to 55 in a cohort exposed to, infected with or recovered from COVID-19 (not recorded which). The V and J genes are TRBV5-1 and TRBJ2-1; 8 bases fit TRBD1. What was sequenced was PBMCs or T cells enriched from blood (not recorded which). The CDR3 nucleotides are TGCGCCAGCAGCCACCGCCGACAGGGGACGGGGCACAATGAGCAGTTCTTC. This encodes CASSHRRQGTGHNEQFF.